Each of the 21 T cell receptor beta chains below was sequenced from the same sample in a study of T cells after yellow fever vaccination. MiXCR, applied by TCRdb to the 5' RACE reads, yields one record per CDR3 protein. Of around 610,000 distinct CDR3 sequences in the sample, roughly 12% were seen once. The sample consisted of PBMCs, taken on the day of the yellow fever booster vaccination. The receptors were gathered from a young man who received the YFV17D yellow fever vaccine.

The chain has TRBV7-6 and TRBJ2-1; 9 bases are a match to TRBD1. The CDR3 extends over 16 amino acids. The ends lost 5 bases at V and 4 bases at J; junction bases unmatched: 9. CDR1 and CDR2 from the germline V gene are SGHVS and FNYEAQ. The CDR3 region is CASSPSDRGTYNEQFF. CDR3 nucleotides: TGTGCCAGCAGCCCCTCTGACAGGGGGACGTACAATGAGCAGTTCTTC.

The V call is TRBV7-2, the J call TRBJ2-1; possible D gene TRBD2, 8 bases. CDR1 is SGHTA, CDR2 FQGNSA, per germline. The CDR3 runs to 17 residues. Deletions cut 5 bases from V and 6 bases from J, with 23 bases between. The CDR3: CASSPAYGRAGGNEQFF. CDR3 coding DNA: TGTGCCAGCAGCCCCGCCTACGGGAGGGCAGGGGGCAATGAGCAGTTCTTC.

The genes are TRBV30 and TRBJ2-7; unclear D gene. CDR1 and CDR2 (germline): GTSNPN, SVGIG (reference sequence). There are 13 residues in the CDR3. The DNA of the CDR3 is TGTGTCGCAAGTAAGGGATCCCCCTACGAGCAGTACTTC. Protein: CVASKGSPYEQYF.

This chain uses TRBV20-1 with TRBJ2-5; D remains unclear. This CDR3 is built from 14 residues. Germline assignment: CDR1 DFQATT and CDR2 SNEGSKA (reference sequence). The germline V and J ends were trimmed by 0 bases and 5 bases, with 13 bases remaining between them. The CDR3 is CSARDYLRQETQYF. Here the CDR3 DNA reads TGCAGTGCTAGAGATTATCTGCGTCAGGAGACCCAGTACTTC.

The V gene is TRBV28, the J gene TRBJ2-3; no clear D gene. V was pared by 5 bases and J by 2 bases, with 11 bases between. Germline CDR1 is MDHEN and CDR2 is SYDVKM. This CDR3 contains 14 residues. The CDR3 loop reads CASSAPGITDTQYF. The DNA for the CDR3 is TGTGCCAGCAGTGCCCCTGGGATCACAGATACGCAGTATTTT.

This clonotype was counted ten times or more. The chain links TRBV29-1 to TRBJ2-3; TRBD2 agrees at 13 bases. V dropped 6 bases and J dropped 4; count of bases not matched to a gene: 1. CDR3 size: 13 residues. The germline V gene has CDR1 SQVTM and CDR2 ANQGSEA. The DNA of the CDR3 is TGCAGCGTGGGGACTAGCGGGGCAGATACGCAGTATTTT. Amino acids: CSVGTSGADTQYF.

This chain uses TRBV20-1 with TRBJ1-5, with a possible D match to TRBD1 (5 bases). Germline V CDR1 and CDR2: DFQATT, SNEGSKA (reference sequence). The CDR3 sequence is 14 residues long. The V end was cut by 1 base, the J end by 4 bases, with 11 bases between. The CDR3 reads CSARANDRNQPQHF. The CDR3 DNA sequence: TGCAGTGCTAGAGCGAACGACAGAAATCAGCCCCAGCATTTT.

A few counts support this clonotype. This chain joins TRBV6-1 and TRBJ2-7, with no clear D. There are 14 residues in the CDR3. The germline V gene has CDR1 MNHNS and CDR2 SASEGT. The ends were cut back, 6 bases at V and 7 bases at J, with 19 bases in the middle. CDR3 nucleotides: TGTGCCAGCAGCCTTGACTGGACGAGAAGGGAGCAGTACTTC. Protein: CASSLDWTRREQYF.

The chain couples TRBV7-9 to TRBJ2-7; D not certain. This CDR3 has 14 residues. V was cut by 4 bases and J by 5 bases, with 15 bases left in between. CDR1 is SEHNR and CDR2 is FQNEAQ in the germline V gene (reference sequence). CDR3 nucleotide sequence: TGTGCCAGCAGCTCTTCAAATTTGGTAGACGAGCAGTACTTC. Its translation: CASSSSNLVDEQYF. Based on the CDR3 plus reference TRBV7-9 and TRBJ2-7, the full variable domain is DTGVSQNPRHKITKRGQNVTFRCDPISEHNRLYWYRQTLGQGPEFLTYFQNEAQLEKSRLLSDRFSAERPKGSFSTLEIQRTEQGDSAMYLCASSSSNLVDEQYFGPGTRLTVT.

This clonotype showed up just a few times. The chain has TRBV9 and TRBJ2-6; D not certain. This CDR3 comprises 15 residues. CDR1 is SGDLS, CDR2 YYNGEE, per germline. V lost 0 bases and J lost 1, with 5 bases in between. The DNA for the CDR3 is TGTGCCAGCAGCGTAGTCGGATCTGGGGCCAACGTCCTGACTTTC. It yields the protein CASSVVGSGANVLTF.

This clonotype was seen only a few times. This sequence joins TRBV5-1 and TRBJ2-2, with D perhaps matching TRBD2 (5 bases). The V and J ends lost 5 bases and 0 bases respectively, with 14 bases between them. Germline-derived CDR1 and CDR2 are SGHRS and YFSETQ. This CDR3 spans 16 amino acids. DNA of the CDR3: TGCGCCAGCAGTTTTGGACTGCGTACGAACACCGGGGAGCTGTTTTTT. Translation gives CASSFGLRTNTGELFF.

V is TRBV30 and J is TRBJ2-1; TRBD2 agrees at 9 bases. In germline, CDR1 is GTSNPN, CDR2 SVGIG (reference sequence). This CDR3 comprises 14 residues. V gave up 4 bases and J gave up 7 bases; unmatched junction bases: 8. Here the CDR3 reads CAWTRLAGLNEQFF. The CDR3, as DNA: TGTGCCTGGACAAGGCTAGCGGGGTTGAATGAGCAGTTCTTC.

This clonotype came up a few times. This chain links TRBV11-2 with TRBJ2-7, with a weak D call TRBD2 (5 bases). The CDR3 is 10 residues long. Per the germline V gene, CDR1 is SGHAT and CDR2 is FQNNGV. V lost 8 bases and J 6 bases, leaving 8 bases between the germline ends. Written as DNA, the CDR3 is TGTGCCAGCTTCGCGGGCGAGCAGTACTTC. This sequence encodes CASFAGEQYF. The variable domain in full, with the rest retrieved from reference TRBV11-2 and TRBJ2-7, is EAGVAQSPRYKIIEKRQSVAFWCNPISGHATLYWYQQILGQGPKLLIQFQNNGVVDDSQLPKDRFSAERLKGVDSTLKIQPAKLEDSAVYLCASFAGEQYFGPGTRLTVT.

This clonotype was detected only a few times. The chain carries TRBV24-1 and TRBJ2-1, with D perhaps being TRBD1 or TRBD2 (5 bases each). Trimming took 3 bases from V and 5 from J, leaving 10 bases between them. From germline, CDR1 is KGHDR and CDR2 SFDVKD. CDR3 length equals 14 residues. CDR3 nucleotides: TGTGCCACCAGTGATCCTCGGGGCAACAATGAGCAGTTCTTC. Its protein product is CATSDPRGNNEQFF.

A few counts support this clonotype. V and J are TRBV20-1 and TRBJ2-3; either TRBD1 or TRBD2 may fit D (5 bases each). V shed 7 bases and J shed 4 bases, with 6 bases lying between them. The CDR3 spans 10 residues. Germline V CDR1 and CDR2: DFQATT, SNEGSKA (reference sequence). CDR3 loop: CSGGADTQYF. As DNA, the CDR3 is TGCAGTGGAGGGGCAGATACGCAGTATTTT.

The V gene is TRBV21-1, the J gene TRBJ2-1; TRBD2, the table's D call, lacks a check against the DNA. TRBV21-1 is described as a pseudogene. This CDR3 region has 15 residues. The CDR3 DNA sequence: TGTGCCAGCAGCAAAGCCAGCGGGAACTACAATGAGCAGTTCTTC. Translating gives CASSKASGNYNEQFF.

There are a few counts of this clonotype. CDR3 loop: CASSLTPAGLTDTQYF. CDR3 in DNA: TGTGCCAGCAGCTTAACGCCGGCAGGGCTTACAGATACGCAGTATTTT. J is TRBJ2-3 and V is TRBV7-3, with a possible D match to TRBD1 (5 bases). The germline V gene has CDR1 SGHTA and CDR2 FQGTGA. This CDR3 has 16 amino acids. V was clipped by 0 bases and J by 3 bases, with 13 bases between them.

V is TRBV20-1 and J is TRBJ1-5; D might be TRBD1 (6 bases). Germline lookup yields CDR1 DFQATT and CDR2 SNEGSKA (reference sequence). The CDR3 consists of 15 residues. With 3 bases removed from V and 4 bases from J, the gap between germline ends came to 16 bases. The CDR3 loop is CSASRAGVGNQPQHF. In nucleotides, the CDR3 is TGCAGTGCTAGTAGAGCAGGGGTTGGGAATCAGCCCCAGCATTTT.

This clonotype was counted a few times. V is TRBV20-1 and J is TRBJ2-7, with D perhaps TRBD2 (7 bases). CDR3 length: 15 residues. In germline, CDR1 is DFQATT, CDR2 SNEGSKA (reference sequence). Deletions cut 2 bases from V and 3 bases from J, with 17 bases between. CDR3 nucleotides: TGCAGTGCTAGACCCGGAGGGGGAGGGATCTACGAGCAGTACTTC. This codes for CSARPGGGGIYEQYF.

The chain recombines TRBV20-1 with TRBJ1-5; D gene uncertain. This CDR3 comprises 16 residues. Trimming took off 0 bases at V and 5 bases at J, with 17 bases between the two ends. Germline loops: CDR1 DFQATT, CDR2 SNEGSKA (reference sequence). In DNA, the CDR3 is TGCAGTGCTAGAGATGCCCTAAGGGAGCATTATCAGCCCCAGCATTTT. Encoded protein: CSARDALREHYQPQHF.

The chain joins TRBV5-8 to TRBJ2-1; 11 positions agree with TRBD2. Germline CDR1 SGHTS, CDR2 YDEGEE. The CDR3 loop spans 16 amino acids. J was trimmed by 3 bases and V by 4 bases; bases with no gene match: 6. The CDR3 nucleotides are TGTGCCAGCAGCCGTACTAGCGGGAGTGGCTACAATGAGCAGTTCTTC. This codes for CASSRTSGSGYNEQFF.